This TCR beta chain was sequenced for a study of blood T cell repertoires in COVID-19 (dated by TCRdb to the early 2020s). Study-wide context: Samples covering the acute and convalescent phases of COVID-19 were provided by collaborators in the United States, Italy and Spain. Samples came from the ongoing ImmuneRACE study (first 160 participants) plus 1,254 subjects from 6 global collaborators. Nearly every sample came with metadata listing a de-identified subject ID, COVID-19 status, age in years and sex. The material from the prospective study consisted of cDNA or gDNA derived from T cells, B-cell-depleted T cells, or PBMCs. Deeply sampled blood TCRbeta repertoires from subjects exposed to, actively infected with, or recovered from COVID-19 were included in the dataset. A freely available public database, intended as a resource for researchers studying the immune response to SARS-CoV-2, is where the repertoires were released. Where available, HLA class I and class II types were obtained from metadata supplied by the sample provider rather than from assay-based typing. Overall study results and their limits: The amount of clinical and demographic metadata varied by source and participant and was provided uncurated.

This clone was detected only a few times. Its antigen is currently not known. It has no much larger one-base neighbor in the sample; base qualities were not kept. The CDR3 runs 15 residues from the cysteine to the phenylalanine. The DNA shown is the 45-base CDR3, in frame from base 1. The germline V gene specifies MGHRA as CDR1 and YSYEKL as CDR2. The V end loses 6 bases and the J end loses 4 bases, and a stretch of 18 bases separates them. The immunoSEQ Assay, a bias-controlled multiplex PCR, was used to amplify TCRbeta CDR3 regions from genomic DNA. In the source study's methods: The number of nucleated cells in each sample was estimated by amplification of reference gene primers within the assay. To quantify the absolute abundance of each unique TCRbeta CDR3 rearrangement, sequence reads were collapsed and filtered. Productive Simpson clonality was computed per sample as the square root of Simpson's diversity index over productive rearrangements. TCRdb holds this immuneACCESS table with in-frame rearrangements only. Some clones are missing; in checked studies, unresolved V genes explain under half, and the rest has no known cause. The V and J calls and clone size come from that table; D and trimming were worked out from the DNA. The sample data list 150,000 to 200,000 clones, and about 85% of these were observed just once. Jointly, the top ten make up about 5.7% of the sample.

Participants in the prospective study were enrolled through a virtual design, were aged roughly 18 to 100 years, and lived in 24 United States geographic areas. To assign participants to cohorts, the prospective study relied on clinical history that participants themselves reported in a screening survey and a study questionnaire. In the prospective study, mobile phlebotomists collected whole blood, serum and a nasopharyngeal or oropharyngeal swab from each participant. Prospective study participants could optionally give additional blood draws and questionnaires over an approximately two-month period. Before DNA extraction, blood samples from the prospective study were shipped at room temperature or frozen.

The chain couples TRBV4-1 to TRBJ1-2; a tentative D match to TRBD1 spans 6 bases. Sequencing was performed on PBMCs or T cells enriched from blood (not recorded which). This TCR was sampled from a middle-aged woman with acute COVID-19. CDR3 region: CASRNTGSTGYGYTF. Here is the DNA: TGCGCCAGCAGAAACACAGGGTCTACTGGCTATGGCTACACCTTC.